Listed here are 12 T cell receptor beta chains from one sample, sequenced in a study of blood T cell repertoires in COVID-19. Libraries were prepared by immunoSEQ multiplex PCR; TCRdb keeps only in-frame clonotypes and omits some of them. Of over 90,000 clones detected, approximately 86% appear once; the ten largest clones hold about 1.7%. Specimen: peripheral blood. Receptor source: a man older than 75 with acute or convalescent COVID-19.

This sequence joins TRBV11-2 and TRBJ2-3; no firm D call. This CDR3 has 14 residues. CDR1 SGHAT and CDR2 FQNNGV come from the germline V gene. Between the trimmed V and J ends, which lost 5 bases and 0 bases, there was a span of 9 bases. The CDR3 bases are TGTGCCAGCAGCCAAGACTTTAGCACAGATACGCAGTATTTT. Encoded protein: CASSQDFSTDTQYF.

This chain connects TRBV28 to TRBJ1-5, with 7 bases fitting TRBD1. The CDR3 covers 14 residues. Germline-derived CDR1 and CDR2 are MDHEN and SYDVKM. V shed 3 bases, J shed 7 bases, and the junction held 6 bases outside the gene matches. CDR3 in DNA: TGTGCCAGCAGTTTCAGGGGGGTAGGCCAGCCCCAGCATTTT. This codes for CASSFRGVGQPQHF.

The gene calls are TRBV19 and TRBJ2-3; D gene ambiguous. The germline V gene has CDR1 LNHDA and CDR2 SQIVND (reference sequence). V was cut by 1 base and J by 3 bases, with 11 bases left in between. The CDR3 is made up of 15 amino acids. CDR3 residues: CASSIGQASTDTQYF. The CDR3 DNA is TGTGCCAGTAGTATAGGGCAGGCGAGTACAGATACGCAGTATTTT.

CDR3 in DNA: TGTGCCAGCAGTCGGGCCGCCACAGGGGGCGCGAGCAATCAGCCCCAGCATTTT. This codes for CASSRAATGGASNQPQHF. The chain links TRBV6-2 or TRBV6-3 to TRBJ1-5, with 9 positions matching TRBD1. V dropped 5 bases and J dropped 1; count of bases not matched to a gene: 12. Germline-derived CDR1 and CDR2 are MNHEY and SVGEGT. This CDR3 spans 18 amino acids.

The chain couples TRBV29-1 to TRBJ2-3; TRBD2 matches 11 bases. J lost 0 bases, V lost 5 bases, and 10 bases had no gene match. The CDR3 sequence is 17 residues long. The germline V gene has CDR1 SQVTM and CDR2 ANQGSEA. The CDR3: CSVRGTSGRSSTDTQYF. CDR3 DNA: TGCAGCGTTAGGGGGACTAGCGGTCGCTCTAGCACAGATACGCAGTATTTT.

The chain recombines TRBV9 with TRBJ2-5, with 7 positions matching TRBD2. V was pared by 3 bases and J by 5 bases, with 16 bases of the junction left unmatched. Germline V lookup: CDR1 SGDLS, CDR2 YYNGEE. This CDR3 is 17 amino acids long. Here the CDR3 reads CASSARSGTTLGETQYF. The CDR3 DNA follows: TGTGCCAGCAGCGCTAGATCCGGGACTACCTTGGGGGAGACCCAGTACTTC.

This chain connects TRBV29-1 to TRBJ2-3, with 8 bases aligning to TRBD2. This CDR3 comprises 12 residues. Trimming removed 7 bases from V and 7 bases from J; junction bases left unmatched: 7. Germline V gives CDR1 SQVTM, CDR2 ANQGSEA. CDR3 protein: CSAATSVYTQYF. CDR3 DNA: TGCAGCGCAGCGACTAGCGTTTATACGCAGTATTTT.

The rearrangement joins TRBV27 to TRBJ1-6; 8 bases map to TRBD1. The CDR3 totals 13 residues. Germline V gene lookup returns CDR1 MNHEY and CDR2 SMNVEV (reference sequence). The ends lost 6 bases at V and 8 bases at J; junction bases unmatched: 3. This CDR3 reads CASSPDRDSPLHF. In DNA form, the CDR3 reads TGTGCCAGCAGCCCGGACAGGGATTCACCCCTCCACTTT.

The V gene is TRBV30, the J gene TRBJ2-7; 8 positions match TRBD2. The CDR3 covers 13 residues. From germline, CDR1 is GTSNPN and CDR2 SVGIG (reference sequence). Losses at the gene ends were 3 bases for V and 0 bases for J; bases not matched to a gene: 1. CDR3 bases: TGTGCCTGGAGACTAGCGGCCTCCTACGAGCAGTACTTC. As protein: CAWRLAASYEQYF.

The CDR3 here is CASRGGLAGTYEQYF. CDR3 nucleotide sequence: TGTGCCAGCAGGGGGGGACTAGCGGGGACCTACGAGCAGTACTTC. This chain links TRBV6-6 with TRBJ2-7, with 13 bases matching TRBD2. CDR1 and CDR2 from the germline V gene are MNHNY and SVGAGI (reference sequence). The CDR3 is 15 residues long. V gave up 6 bases and J gave up 2 bases; unmatched junction bases: 4.

This clone occurred a few times. The chain joins TRBV7-9 to TRBJ2-1, with 9 positions matching TRBD2. The length of the CDR3 is 19 residues. After removal of 5 bases from V and 7 bases from J, the junction contained 21 bases not matched to a gene. Germline CDR1 reads SEHNR; CDR2 reads FQNEAQ (reference sequence). The CDR3 sequence: CASSLGQAGPSGMRNEQFF. CDR3 DNA: TGTGCCAGCAGCCTCGGACAGGCGGGCCCTAGCGGGATGAGGAATGAGCAGTTCTTC.

This sequence joins TRBV5-5 and TRBJ2-3, with D hard to call. V was trimmed by 4 bases and J by 3 bases, leaving 15 bases between them. Germline V gene data show CDR1 as SGHKS and CDR2 as YYEKEE (reference sequence). The CDR3 consists of 15 residues. The CDR3 DNA reads as TGTGCCAGCAGCCGCGAGGCCTCGAGAACAGATACGCAGTATTTT. Its translation: CASSREASRTDTQYF. The variable domain in full, completed from reference TRBV5-5 and TRBJ2-3, reads DAGVTQSPTHLIKTRGQQVTLRCSPISGHKSVSWYQQVLGQGPQFIFQYYEKEERGRGNFPDRFSARQFPNYSSELNVNALLLGDSALYLCASSREASRTDTQYFGPGTRLTVL.